A single TCR beta chain is shown here with its context. Germline V gene data show CDR1 as SGHVS and CDR2 as FQNEAQ. The germline V and J ends were trimmed by 1 base and 0 bases, with 13 bases remaining between them. This CDR3 comprises 17 residues. The sample belongs to a study of technical replicates of blood from a few donors. The repertoire was sequenced with immunoSEQ multiplex PCR; TCRdb's copy has only in-frame clones and lacks some. Of 75,000 to 85,000 clones listed, around four fifths were seen once; the top ten hold approximately 3.5%. Specimen: PBMCs. The receptor comes from a human donor in good health. Some clones in this sample may be carry-over from other donors' samples. The chain uses TRBV7-8 and TRBJ1-3, with D uncertain. The CDR3 DNA sequence: TGTGCCAGCAGCTTAGTCGGATCGGGAGACTCTGGAAACACCATATATTTT. Translating gives CASSLVGSGDSGNTIYF. The full variable domain, its missing parts supplied by reference TRBV7-8 and TRBJ1-3, is GAGVSQSPRYKVAKRGQDVALRCDPISGHVSLFWYQQALGQGPEFLTYFQNEAQLDKSGLPSDRFFAERPEGSVSTLKIQRTQQEDSAVYLCASSLVGSGDSGNTIYFGEGSWLTVV.